In this sample, the clone carrying this T cell receptor (beta chain) turned up a few times. This record comes from a study of blood T cell repertoires in COVID-19. V dropped 2 bases and J dropped 8; count of bases not matched to a gene: 8. The CDR3 has 14 residues. The V gene's germline CDR1 is SGHVS and CDR2 FQNEAQ. Study processing details: For nucleated cells, counts were estimated from reference gene primer amplification. Method: immunoSEQ multiplex PCR; TCRdb's copy keeps in-frame clones and lacks some. V and J calls plus clone size are reproduced from that table; the DNA served to infer D and trimming. The data contain 190,000 or so clones, roughly 80% of them singletons. Everyone who took part was roughly 18 to 89 years old, and they came from about two dozen US areas. Researchers sorted participants into cohorts using their self-reported clinical history.

The sequenced sample was PBMCs or T cells enriched from blood (not recorded which). The chain has TRBV7-8 and TRBJ1-1, with 7 bases identical to TRBD1. This TCR derives from a man in his forties who had recovered from COVID-19. The CDR3 here is CASSLMVQGGEAFF. CDR3 sequence (DNA): TGTGCCAGCAGCTTAATGGTCCAGGGGGGAGAAGCTTTCTTT.